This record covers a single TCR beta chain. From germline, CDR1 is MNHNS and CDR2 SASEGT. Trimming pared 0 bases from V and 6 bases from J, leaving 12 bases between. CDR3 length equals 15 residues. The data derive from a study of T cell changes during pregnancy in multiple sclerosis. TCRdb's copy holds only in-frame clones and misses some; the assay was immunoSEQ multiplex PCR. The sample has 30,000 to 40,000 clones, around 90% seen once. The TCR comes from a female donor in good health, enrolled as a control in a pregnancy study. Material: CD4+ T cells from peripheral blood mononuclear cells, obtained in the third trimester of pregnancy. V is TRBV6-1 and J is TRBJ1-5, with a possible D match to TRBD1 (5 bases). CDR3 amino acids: CASSEARGVFQPQHF. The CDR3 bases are TGTGCCAGCAGTGAAGCGCGGGGGGTGTTTCAGCCCCAGCATTTT.